This section outlines one T cell receptor beta chain sequence together with its context. Unmatched junction bases numbered 10, after V lost 4 bases and J lost 4 bases. Germline loops: CDR1 GTSNPN, CDR2 SVGIG (reference sequence). The CDR3 runs 15 residues. These data come from a study of blood T cell repertoires in COVID-19. The table came from immunoSEQ multiplex PCR; TCRdb's copy has only in-frame clones and leaves some out. The data contain over 150,000 clones, approximately 80% of them singletons. V gene TRBV30 combines with J gene TRBJ2-5; TRBD2 matches 9 bases. The clonotype originates from a woman in her sixties or seventies with acute or convalescent COVID-19. Source material: peripheral blood. In DNA form, the CDR3 reads TGTGCCTGGAACTGGCGGGGGGGTGCTCGAGAGACCCAGTACTTC. The encoded protein is CAWNWRGGARETQYF.